There are a few counts of the clone carrying this T cell receptor beta chain. The antigen is unknown. The CDR3 length is 13 residues. Trimming took off 5 bases at V and 1 base at J, with 8 bases between the two ends. The germline CDR1 and CDR2 sequences are ENHRY and SYGVKD. This entry comes from a study of regulatory T cells in long-lasting Graves disease. Study-level results: Accuracy could have been hurt by small sample size.

Time point here: newly diagnosed GD, antithyroid drugs for less than 3 months. Preparation of the TCR library used RNA extracted from PBMCs. Arm-PCR of CDR3 regions with iRepertoire HTBI primers generated TCR beta libraries. MiXCR, run by TCRdb on the multiplex PCR reads, gives a single entry per CDR3 protein. The sample holds 350,000 to 500,000 distinct CDR3 sequences, about 17% seen once. This same sample was also part of a study on T cells in Graves' hyperthyroidism and ophthalmopathy. That report adds: Lactation, pregnancy, other autoimmune disease or uncontrolled infection excluded patients. Researchers ran a first-round RT-PCR on the TCR CDR3 using the HTBI primer set.

This sequence originates from a woman younger than 30 with Graves disease. The specimen comprised peripheral blood mononuclear cells (PBMCs), sampled at new diagnosis, from a patient treated with antithyroid drugs. The chain couples TRBV10-3 to TRBJ1-1; D not certain. The CDR3 nucleotides read TGTGCCATCAGTCCAGGTCAGAACACTGAAGCTTTCTTT. Amino acid sequence: CAISPGQNTEAFF.